The 10 T cell receptor beta chains given below trace back to one sample, sequenced in a study of T cells after yellow fever vaccination. TCRdb passed the 5' RACE reads through MiXCR, listing each CDR3 protein once. Of roughly 140,000 distinct CDR3 sequences in the sample, over 7% are singletons; the top ten hold 0.73%. The sequencing here drew on CD4+ T cells sorted from PBMCs, taken 5 days after the yellow fever booster vaccination. All receptors derive from a man aged 25 to 40 who received the YFV17D yellow fever vaccine.

Points on this clonotype: The junction departs from the called germline gene at one end, perhaps through a read error. This rearrangement joins TRBV18 to TRBJ1-5; D gene uncertain. CDR3 length equals 15 residues. Germline V gives CDR1 KGHSH, CDR2 LQKENI. Here the CDR3 reads CASSPLAGRNQPQRF. CDR3 nucleotide sequence: TGTGCCAGCTCACCTTTGGCGGGGAGAAATCAGCCCCAGCGTTTT.

This clonotype was detected many times. This sequence joins TRBV12-3 or TRBV12-4 and TRBJ2-7; D possibly corresponds to TRBD1 (6 bases). V dropped 8 bases and J dropped 0 bases, with 11 bases sitting between them. This CDR3 has 13 residues. The CDR3 DNA reads as TGTGCCAGCGGGCCAGGGGTCTCCTACGAGCAGTACTTC. Translated, it gives CASGPGVSYEQYF.

This clonotype was seen many times. The gene calls are TRBV7-9 and TRBJ2-5; D tentatively reads TRBD1 or TRBD2 (5 bases each). Germline loops: CDR1 SEHNR, CDR2 FQNEAQ (reference sequence). V lost 1 base and J lost 4, with 13 bases in between. The CDR3 runs 15 residues. CDR3 region: CASSLGPAGRETQYF. The CDR3, as DNA: TGTGCCAGCAGCTTAGGCCCGGCAGGGAGAGAGACCCAGTACTTC.

A few counts support this clonotype. The chain recombines TRBV5-4 with TRBJ2-2; the D gene is possibly TRBD2 (6 bases). Germline V CDR1 and CDR2: SGHNT, YYREEE (reference sequence). The CDR3 loop spans 17 amino acids. V shed 0 bases and J shed 1 base, with 13 bases lying between them. The CDR3 sequence: CASSLATAGLNTGELFF. The CDR3 DNA reads TGTGCCAGCAGCTTGGCCACGGCGGGGCTGAACACCGGGGAGCTGTTTTTT. The full variable domain, in which reference TRBV5-4 and TRBJ2-2 provide the parts outside the CDR3, is ETGVTQSPTHLIKTRGQQVTLRCSSQSGHNTVSWYQQALGQGPQFIFQYYREEENGRGNFPPRFSGLQFPNYSSELNVNALELDDSALYLCASSLATAGLNTGELFFGEGSRLTVL.

The chain employs TRBV5-1 and TRBJ2-3, with D unclear. V gave up 2 bases and J gave up 4 bases, with 11 bases separating them. The CDR3 loop spans 14 amino acids. Germline CDR1 SGHRS, CDR2 YFSETQ. This CDR3 is CASSLGGVSDTQYF. DNA of the CDR3: TGCGCCAGCAGCTTAGGTGGGGTGTCAGATACGCAGTATTTT.

This clonotype was observed at least ten times. The chain has TRBV12-3 or TRBV12-4 and TRBJ2-7; 10 bases are a match to TRBD1. This CDR3 contains 16 residues. Unmatched junction bases numbered 14, after V lost 6 bases and J lost 6 bases. The DNA for the CDR3 is TGTGCCAGCAGCACTTTGACAGGGGGCTCTCCCGGCGAGCAGTACTTC. It encodes CASSTLTGGSPGEQYF.

This clonotype showed up many times. This rearrangement joins TRBV20-1 to TRBJ1-1, with D possibly TRBD1 on 5 matching bases. The CDR3 sequence is 14 residues long. Trimming removed 6 bases at V and 1 base at J, with 15 bases between. The germline V gene has CDR1 DFQATT and CDR2 SNEGSKA (reference sequence). The CDR3 spells CSAHRSDGNTEAFF. CDR3 in DNA: TGCAGTGCCCACAGGTCGGACGGGAACACTGAAGCTTTCTTT.

This clonotype showed up many times. The chain joins TRBV9 to TRBJ1-3; no definite D call. Germline CDR1 and CDR2: SGDLS and YYNGEE. Trimming shortened V by 0 bases and J by 3 bases, and 1 base separated the two germline ends. This CDR3 has 12 amino acids. The CDR3 region is CASSVDGNTIYF. The CDR3 bases are TGTGCCAGCAGCGTAGATGGAAACACCATATATTTT.

This clonotype was counted ten times or more. V is TRBV11-2 and J is TRBJ2-7; possible D gene TRBD2, 5 bases. The CDR3 loop spans 15 amino acids. Trimming pared 3 bases from V and 0 bases from J, leaving 12 bases between. From germline, CDR1 is SGHAT and CDR2 FQNNGV. CDR3 residues: CASSFQMAGSYEQYF. CDR3 coding DNA: TGTGCCAGCAGCTTCCAGATGGCGGGCTCCTACGAGCAGTACTTC. The full variable domain, completed using reference TRBV11-2 and TRBJ2-7, is EAGVAQSPRYKIIEKRQSVAFWCNPISGHATLYWYQQILGQGPKLLIQFQNNGVVDDSQLPKDRFSAERLKGVDSTLKIQPAKLEDSAVYLCASSFQMAGSYEQYFGPGTRLTVT.

The table lists this clonotype with many counts. The V call is TRBV30, the J call TRBJ1-2; D ambiguous. Trimming pared 4 bases from V and 4 bases from J, leaving 16 bases between. Germline V gives CDR1 GTSNPN, CDR2 SVGIG (reference sequence). CDR3 length: 14 amino acids. CDR3 nucleotide sequence: TGTGCCTGGATTACATTGACAACTCTCTATGGCTACACCTTC. Encoded protein: CAWITLTTLYGYTF. Looking up the rest from reference TRBV30 and TRBJ1-2 gives the full variable domain: SQTIHQWPATLVQPVGSPLSLECTVEGTSNPNLYWYRQAAGRGLQLLFYSVGIGQISSEVPQNLSASRPQDRQFILSSKKLLLSDSGFYLCAWITLTTLYGYTFGSGTRLTVV.